A single T cell receptor beta chain is shown here with its context. Its target is unknown. Naive CD8 cells lacked CD45RO and underwent positive selection for CCR7, leaving out terminally differentiated effector memory CD45RA+ cells. Some 28,000 T cell genomes (roughly 220 ng DNA) went into each sorted-subset replicate. Libraries were prepared by immunoSEQ multiplex PCR; TCRdb keeps only in-frame clonotypes and omits some of them. Among around 2.1 million clones listed, 85% to 95% were seen once. The source of the sample is a study of shared clonotypes between healthy human individuals. The wider study: A few men and a couple of women, aged 18 to 49, were donors.

Study-level results: Clonotype sharing across several donors was observed for around 5% of naive CD4 clonotypes. Among non-shared clonotypes, generation probabilities were lower than among those shared by all four donors.

Trimming took 7 bases from V and 9 from J, leaving 16 bases between them. From germline, CDR1 is LNHDA and CDR2 SQIVND (reference sequence). The CDR3 loop spans 13 amino acids. Sequenced sample: naive CD8+ T cells from PBMCs. This sequence joins TRBV19 and TRBJ1-5, with D unresolved. The sequence came from a young man in good health. Some clones in this sample may be carry-over from other donors' samples. The CDR3 DNA reads TGTGCCAGTAAGGAGACGGACGCGGGGCCCCAGCATTTT. Translation gives CASKETDAGPQHF.